The entry below describes one T cell receptor beta chain. Its antigen remains unidentified. The RNA input was roughly 0.45 to 1 ug, and it was reverse transcribed with random hexamers. Via MiXCR, TCRdb re-called the immunoSEQ multiplex PCR reads, giving one row per CDR3 protein. The table records around 170,000 distinct CDR3 sequences, approximately 95% of them present only once. These data are taken from a study of CD8 T cells in Susac syndrome. The study, taken as a whole, reports: Among active patients and in TEMRA cells, CD8+ clonal expansion in Susac reached its peak.

The sequencing sample was made of CD8+ T cells from PBMCs. This TCR came from a human donor with Susac syndrome.

Here the CDR3 reads CAWSEGINQPQHF. The DNA for the CDR3 is TGTGCCTGGAGTGAAGGGATCAATCAGCCCCAGCATTTT. The chain employs TRBV30 and TRBJ1-5; unclear D gene. The CDR3 length is 13 residues. From germline, CDR1 is GTSNPN and CDR2 SVGIG (reference sequence). V lost 1 base and J lost 3, with 7 bases in between.